The sequence of this TCR beta chain was determined in a study of T-cell reconstitution after alpha-beta-depleted transplantation in children. V was trimmed by 3 bases and J by 7 bases, leaving 7 bases between them. This CDR3 region has 11 residues. The germline CDR1 and CDR2 sequences are SGHDT and YYEEEE. The table lists this clonotype with a few counts. Construction of the TCRbeta library involved unique molecular identifiers. TCRdb reprocessed the PCR reads with MiXCR, giving one entry per CDR3 protein. The sample consists of about 200,000 distinct CDR3 sequences, roughly 15% of them appearing once.

The V call is TRBV5-6, the J call TRBJ2-5, with D possibly called TRBD1 or TRBD2 (5 bases each). The sample was PBMCs, mostly from graft donor cells, taken 360 days after TCRalphabeta/CD19-depleted stem cell transplant. The origin of this receptor is a male patient under 10 years old who had a stem cell transplant for acute lymphoblastic leukemia, so the T cells may come from the graft donor. The CDR3 DNA reads TGTGCCAGCAGCTGGGGGAGGACCCAGTACTTC. Translation: CASSWGRTQYF.